These 3 T cell receptor beta chains were sequenced from one sample in a study of radiation and T cells in renal cell carcinoma. Sample time point: blood 2 weeks post-SBRT. Treatment meaning: 15 Gy SBRT to primary tumor, nephrectomy 4 weeks later. Produced via immunoSEQ multiplex PCR; TCRdb's table is partial and in-frame only. The sample has about 130,000 clones, around four fifths seen once; the top ten hold over 1.5%. Material: blood, obtained from a patient whose treatment included radiotherapy and nephrectomy. Every receptor here comes from a woman in her sixties with renal cell carcinoma.

V is TRBV6-1 and J is TRBJ2-5, with a possible D match to TRBD2 (6 bases). The ends were cut back, 3 bases at V and 1 base at J, with 12 bases in the middle. The CDR3 extends over 15 amino acids. Germline V CDR1 and CDR2: MNHNS, SASEGT. CDR3 residues: CASSEALALQETQYF. DNA for the CDR3: TGTGCCAGCAGTGAGGCTCTAGCGCTCCAAGAGACCCAGTACTTC.

V is TRBV6-1 and J is TRBJ2-1; D is perhaps TRBD2 (6 bases). This CDR3 region has 14 residues. Germline assignment: CDR1 MNHNS and CDR2 SASEGT. The ends were cut back, 7 bases at V and 2 bases at J, with 12 bases in the middle. This CDR3 reads CASTDSGTYNEQFF. The DNA for the CDR3 is TGTGCCAGCACCGATAGCGGAACCTACAATGAGCAGTTCTTC.

This CDR3 is CAGRGAIYF. In nucleotides, the CDR3 is TGTGCCGGCCGAGGCGCCATATATTTT. The chain links TRBV27 to TRBJ1-3; D is undetermined. V lost 11 bases and J 11 bases, leaving 10 bases between the germline ends. Germline CDR1 is MNHEY and CDR2 is SMNVEV (reference sequence). The CDR3 spans 9 residues.